This T cell receptor beta chain was sequenced in a study of neurological immune-mediated disorders. MiXCR was run by TCRdb on the 5' RACE reads, yielding one entry per CDR3 protein. The table records 110,000 or so distinct CDR3 sequences, roughly 3.4% of them present only once. This clonotype was seen repeatedly, ten times or more. PBMCs stored at -80 C, 2 million in total, were the source of the unsorted libraries. Source material: PBMCs. The receptor was derived from a woman aged 25 to 39 with multiple sclerosis.

In DNA, the CDR3 is TGCAGCGTTGCCTCGCCGAACACCGGGGAGCTGTTTTTT. It specifies CSVASPNTGELFF. The chain joins TRBV29-1 to TRBJ2-2; no clear D. Per the germline V gene, CDR1 is SQVTM and CDR2 is ANQGSEA. The V gene lost 4 bases and the J gene lost 0 bases, with 6 bases spanning the gap. The CDR3 runs 13 residues.